The following is a T cell receptor (beta chain) sequence with its context. PCR was performed using 60 Vbeta and 13 Jbeta primers. Profiled with immunoSEQ multiplex PCR; TCRdb holds only in-frame clones, not every one. The top ten hold around 1.2% of the sample, which has approximately 140,000 clones, roughly 80% seen once. This entry is derived from a study of cytomegalovirus exposure and HLA in healthy donors. The CDR3 totals 16 residues. CDR1 and CDR2 from the germline V gene are MDHEN and SYDVKM. V was cut by 5 bases and J by 4 bases, with 15 bases left in between. Sequenced material: PBMCs. The sequence was collected from a girl aged 2-10 years in good health and CMV-seronegative. J is TRBJ2-6 and V is TRBV28; tentative D call: TRBD2 (6 bases). The chain's CDR3 is CASSHQSSAGANVLTF. The CDR3 region has the DNA TGTGCCAGCAGTCACCAATCTAGCGCCGGGGCCAACGTCCTGACTTTC.